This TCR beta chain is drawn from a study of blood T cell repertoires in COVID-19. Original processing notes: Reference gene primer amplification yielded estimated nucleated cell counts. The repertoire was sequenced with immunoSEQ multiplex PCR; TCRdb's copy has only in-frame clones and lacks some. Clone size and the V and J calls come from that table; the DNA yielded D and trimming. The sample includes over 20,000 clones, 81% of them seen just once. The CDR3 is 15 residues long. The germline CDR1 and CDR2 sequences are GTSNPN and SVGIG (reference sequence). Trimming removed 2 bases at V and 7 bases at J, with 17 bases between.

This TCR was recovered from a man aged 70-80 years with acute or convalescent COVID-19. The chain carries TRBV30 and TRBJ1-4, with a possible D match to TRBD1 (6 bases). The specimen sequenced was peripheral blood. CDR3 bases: TGTGCCTGGAGTTTCACGGACAGTCGGGGTGAAAAACTGTTTTTT. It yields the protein CAWSFTDSRGEKLFF.